This TCR beta chain stems from a study of T cells expressing NK-cell markers. Findings and limits, study-wide: CD8+ T cells in over 5 donors included dominant NKG2C+ clonotypes at roughly 1.0-8%.

CDR1 is SGHVS, CDR2 FNYEAQ, per germline. This CDR3 comprises 13 residues. Points on this clonotype: Its target is unknown.

TCRdb reprocessed the 5' RACE reads; each CDR3 protein has one entry and no DNA is given. Recorded for this sample: about 460,000 distinct CDR3 sequences. Sequenced: blood T cells: a sorted CD56 or NKG2C T cell subset, CD4+ or CD8+ T cells, or bulk PBMC T cells (not recorded which). This clonotype originated in a woman aged 50 to 60 in good health. J is TRBJ2-2 and V is TRBV7-6. CDR3 in amino acids: CASSWKIGGELFF.